The 10 T cell receptor beta chains presented below share a single source sample, sequenced in a study of cytomegalovirus exposure and HLA in healthy donors (dated by TCRdb to the late 2010s). Library construction relied on the immunoSEQ multiplex PCR assay. A mixture of 60 forward primers for TCR Vbeta segments and 13 reverse primers for TCR Jbeta segments was used in the multiplex PCR. TCRdb stores this immuneACCESS table with in-frame sequences only. Part of the clones is absent; in the studies checked, under half of the shortfall reflects unresolved V genes, and no reason is known for the rest. The sample's clone listing holds more than 50,000 clones. The ten largest clonotypes hold around 10% of the sample. The sample consisted of PBMCs. These receptors were collected from a man in his fifties or sixties in good health and CMV-seropositive.

V and J are TRBV14 and TRBJ1-2, with D hard to call. The CDR3 has 12 residues. With 0 bases removed from V and 3 bases from J, the gap between germline ends came to 2 bases. Germline CDR1 SGHDN, CDR2 FVKESK. Here the CDR3 reads CASSQDYYGYTF. CDR3 nucleotide sequence: TGTGCCAGCAGCCAAGACTACTATGGCTACACCTTC.

With respect to this clone: Mismatch with germline at one junction end may stem from a read error. This CDR3 is CASRFTGDWGAF. The CDR3 DNA reads TGCGCCAGCAGATTTACAGGGGATTGGGGGGCATTT. J is TRBJ1-1 and V is TRBV5-1, with 7 bases identical to TRBD1. Germline CDR1 and CDR2: SGHRS and YFSETQ. The CDR3 extends over 12 amino acids.

The rearrangement joins TRBV18 to TRBJ1-1, with D unresolved. V shed 3 bases and J shed 5 bases, with 16 bases lying between them. Germline lookup yields CDR1 KGHSH and CDR2 LQKENI. CDR3 size: 15 residues. The CDR3 loop is CASSPAGGMGTEAFF. The CDR3, as DNA: TGTGCCAGCTCACCTGCAGGCGGGATGGGGACTGAAGCTTTCTTT.

The CDR3 loop is CASSLVGVYNSPLHF. The CDR3 DNA reads TGTGCCAGCAGCTTGGTGGGCGTCTATAATTCACCCCTCCACTTT. The rearrangement uses TRBV5-4 and TRBJ1-6; D remains unclear. The CDR3 is 15 amino acids. From germline, CDR1 is SGHNT and CDR2 YYREEE (reference sequence). V lost 0 bases, J lost 3 bases, and 7 bases lay in between.

The rearrangement links TRBV19 to TRBJ1-2; 8 bases are a match to TRBD1. The V segment lost 4 bases and the J segment 6 bases; nucleotides outside the gene matches: 4. Germline V gene sequence: CDR1 LNHDA, CDR2 SQIVND (reference sequence). The CDR3 is made up of 13 amino acids. CDR3 in amino acids: CASSTQGAHGYTF. For the CDR3, the DNA is TGTGCCAGTAGTACGCAGGGGGCACATGGCTACACCTTC.

The rearrangement links TRBV11-2 to TRBJ1-1, with TRBD1 as a possible D gene (6 bases). CDR1 is SGHAT, CDR2 FQNNGV, per germline. The CDR3 loop spans 13 amino acids. V shed 3 bases and J shed 10 bases, with 15 bases lying between them. CDR3 residues: CASSLGYREGAFF. The DNA for the CDR3 is TGTGCCAGCAGCTTGGGCTACAGGGAAGGAGCTTTCTTT.

V usage is TRBV5-8 and J usage is TRBJ1-1; 9 bases line up with TRBD1. V trimming: 5 bases; J trimming: 4 bases; junction bases outside the gene matches: 9. The germline V gene encodes CDR1 SGHTS and CDR2 YDEGEE. There are 15 residues in the CDR3. The CDR3 reads CASSETGGGITEAFF. The CDR3 DNA sequence: TGTGCCAGCAGTGAAACAGGGGGCGGGATCACTGAAGCTTTCTTT.

The chain carries TRBV19 and TRBJ1-2, with 9 bases that match TRBD1. There are 14 residues in the CDR3. Germline lookup yields CDR1 LNHDA and CDR2 SQIVND (reference sequence). The V and J ends lost 4 bases and 7 bases, in that order; junction bases with no gene match: 7. CDR3 residues: CASSTLQGALGYTF. The CDR3 coding sequence is TGTGCCAGTAGTACCTTACAGGGGGCTCTTGGCTACACCTTC.

The chain is built from TRBV2 and TRBJ2-1, with TRBD2 matching 9 bases. This CDR3 has 14 amino acids. J lost 7 bases, V lost 6 bases, and 7 bases had no gene match. Germline V gene sequence: CDR1 SNHLY, CDR2 FYNNEI. CDR3 region: CASRSGLAANEQFF. CDR3 DNA: TGTGCCAGCAGATCGGGACTAGCCGCGAATGAGCAGTTCTTC.

The chain combines TRBV6-1 with TRBJ1-3; D is unresolved. CDR3 length: 16 residues. In germline, CDR1 is MNHNS, CDR2 SASEGT. V was cut by 0 bases and J by 0 bases, with 9 bases left in between. DNA of the CDR3: TGTGCCAGCAGTGAAGCCCCTCCCCTCTCTGGAAACACCATATATTTT. Protein sequence: CASSEAPPLSGNTIYF.